What follows are 10 T cell receptor beta chains derived from one specimen sequenced in a study of shared clonotypes between healthy human individuals. It was CD45RO-negative cells, positively selected for CCR7, that made up naive CD8 cells, with terminally differentiated effector memory CD45RA+ cells excluded. Sequencing was performed with immunoSEQ multiplex PCR; in TCRdb, only in-frame clones are kept and a portion is missing. The sample yields millions of clones, roughly 91% seen once. Sequenced material: naive CD8+ T cells from PBMCs. The origin of the receptors is a man younger than 35 in good health. Some clones in this sample may be carry-over from other donors' samples.

The V call is TRBV28, the J call TRBJ1-5; D may be TRBD1 (5 bases). The germline V gene encodes CDR1 MDHEN and CDR2 SYDVKM. This CDR3 is 15 amino acids long. The ends were cut back, 6 bases at V and 4 bases at J, with 16 bases in the middle. CDR3 nucleotides: TGTGCCAGCAGACTTACGAGAGACAGAAATCAGCCCCAGCATTTT. Its translation is CASRLTRDRNQPQHF.

This clone was seen once. The chain couples TRBV25-1 to TRBJ2-7, with 11 bases aligning to TRBD1. V dropped 2 bases and J dropped 6; count of bases not matched to a gene: 3. The CDR3 has 14 residues. From germline, CDR1 is MGHDK and CDR2 SYGVNS. The CDR3 DNA sequence: TGTGCCAGCAGTGAACGGACAGGGGGCTCCGAGCAGTACTTC. This gives the protein CASSERTGGSEQYF.

This clone appeared a single time. The chain joins TRBV27 to TRBJ2-7, with 8 bases matching TRBD2. CDR3 size: 14 residues. The germline CDR1 and CDR2 sequences are MNHEY and SMNVEV (reference sequence). V lost 4 bases to trimming and J lost 2 bases; unmatched junction nucleotides: 4. The CDR3 sequence is CASSWAGGAYEQYF. The DNA of the CDR3 is TGTGCCAGCAGTTGGGCGGGAGGAGCCTACGAGCAGTACTTC.

The gene calls are TRBV2 and TRBJ2-7; tentatively, D is TRBD1 (6 bases). The CDR3 has 14 residues. V was trimmed by 2 bases and J by 3 bases, leaving 11 bases between them. CDR1 and CDR2 (germline): SNHLY, FYNNEI. The CDR3 is CASSESRGDYEQYF. The CDR3 DNA sequence: TGTGCCAGCAGTGAAAGCAGGGGTGACTACGAGCAGTACTTC.

This sequence joins TRBV29-1 and TRBJ2-7; D might be TRBD2 (7 bases). The CDR3 is made up of 13 amino acids. V was clipped by 1 base and J by 4 bases, with 11 bases between them. CDR1 is SQVTM, CDR2 ANQGSEA, per germline. CDR3: CSVEVGGDYEQYF. Here the CDR3 DNA reads TGCAGCGTTGAAGTAGGGGGGGATTACGAGCAGTACTTC.

V is TRBV6-1 and J is TRBJ2-2; D ambiguous. Germline V gene sequence: CDR1 MNHNS, CDR2 SASEGT. The CDR3 has 13 amino acids. Trimming cost V 6 bases and J 6 bases, with 11 bases left between them. CDR3 DNA: TGTGCCAGCAGCGCCCTCAAAGCCGGGGAGCTGTTTTTT. Translated, it gives CASSALKAGELFF.

V is TRBV25-1 and J is TRBJ2-5, with D unclear. Germline CDR1 reads MGHDK; CDR2 reads SYGVNS. V was trimmed by 1 base and J by 3 bases, leaving 15 bases between them. The CDR3 covers 16 residues. CDR3: CASSEWLEPRKETQYF. CDR3 DNA: TGTGCCAGCAGTGAATGGCTGGAACCACGTAAAGAGACCCAGTACTTC.

Here the CDR3 reads CASSLGLAENEQYF. The CDR3 bases are TGTGCCAGCAGCTTAGGCCTAGCGGAAAACGAGCAGTACTTC. V and J are TRBV7-6 and TRBJ2-7; TRBD2 matches at 7 bases. Trimming took 1 base from V and 5 from J; bases not matched to a gene: 5. The CDR3 spans 14 residues. Germline V CDR1 and CDR2: SGHVS, FNYEAQ.

The chain has TRBV28 and TRBJ2-2; D gene uncertain. Germline loops: CDR1 MDHEN, CDR2 SYDVKM. The CDR3 is made up of 17 amino acids. The V end lost 5 bases, the J end lost 3 bases, and 19 bases lay between the germline ends. The CDR3 reads CASSGPQSTVDTGELFF. In nucleotides, the CDR3 is TGTGCCAGCAGTGGGCCACAGAGTACGGTGGACACCGGGGAGCTGTTTTTT.

The chain joins TRBV6-1 to TRBJ1-5, with D uncertain. CDR3 length: 12 amino acids. V gave up 4 bases and J gave up 5 bases, with 6 bases separating them. Per the germline V gene, CDR1 is MNHNS and CDR2 is SASEGT. CDR3 sequence: CASSGLDQPQHF. CDR3 DNA sequence: TGTGCCAGCAGTGGCCTCGATCAGCCCCAGCATTTT.